This T cell receptor (beta chain) was recovered during a study of T cell changes during pregnancy in multiple sclerosis. Measured with immunoSEQ multiplex PCR; TCRdb has only the in-frame clones, and not every one. The data show more than 30,000 clones, with around 94% seen just once and roughly 8.7% held by the top ten. This receptor was obtained from a female donor with multiple sclerosis, enrolled in a pregnancy study. Here the sequenced sample was CD8+ T cells from peripheral blood mononuclear cells, taken in the third trimester of pregnancy.

Here the CDR3 reads CASSLAGTDLTGYTF. CDR3 coding DNA: TGTGCCAGCAGCTTAGCGGGGACAGACCTTACGGGCTACACCTTC. V gene TRBV7-6 combines with J gene TRBJ1-2; TRBD1 aligns across 7 bases. The germline V gene encodes CDR1 SGHVS and CDR2 FNYEAQ. The CDR3 runs 15 residues. J was trimmed by 8 bases and V by 0 bases; bases with no gene match: 9. Full variable domain (remainder filled in from reference TRBV7-6 and TRBJ1-2): GAGVSQSPRYKVTKRGQDVALRCDPISGHVSLYWYRQALGQGPEFLTYFNYEAQQDKSGLPNDRFSAERPEGSISTLTIQRTEQRDSAMYRCASSLAGTDLTGYTFGSGTRLTVV.